The present T cell receptor beta chain was sequenced within a study of T cell responses to AZD1222 COVID-19 vaccine. The study, taken as a whole, reports: Without day 14 samples, only post-peak T cell repertoires were studied. Clonal diversity was possibly underestimated, and the donors were mostly white British, with more females. The number of AZD1222 recipients seropositive at baseline was only 5 to 7.

Turning to this clone: As yet, its antigen is unknown.

Pooling of second doses given at about 4 or about 12 weeks was done. The data were produced by immunoSEQ multiplex PCR, yet TCRdb's version contains in-frame clones alone and is incomplete. The table records 90,000 to 120,000 clones, nearly 90% of them present only once. The source of this sequence is an adult who received the AZD1222 COVID-19 vaccine. Sequences were derived from peripheral blood, sampled 28 days after the second AZD1222 dose.

CDR3 sequence reads: CASSQRTRIDVTDTQYF. CDR3 bases: TGTGCCAGCAGCCAAAGAACTAGAATAGACGTCACAGATACGCAGTATTTT. The rearrangement uses TRBV3-1 (or the pseudogene TRBV3-2) and TRBJ2-3, with D maybe TRBD2 (5 bases). CDR3 length equals 17 residues. The germline V and J ends were trimmed by 2 bases and 2 bases, with 17 bases remaining between them. Per the germline V gene, CDR1 is LGHDT and CDR2 is YNNKEL (reference sequence).